This T cell receptor beta chain was identified in a study of T cell responses to AZD1222 COVID-19 vaccine. There are a few counts of this clone. What it binds is unknown. Assay used: immunoSEQ multiplex PCR; TCRdb lists only in-frame clones, some missing. The sample shows 99,000 or so clones, more than 70% of them seen only once. General study findings and limits: Only a handful of people who got AZD1222 tested seropositive at baseline. CD4 TCRs linked to vaccination spanned spike, dominating at 160-218 and 743-854.

The sample was peripheral blood, taken on day 0 of AZD1222 vaccination. This sequence originates from an adult in good health.

The CDR3 DNA sequence: TGTGCCAGCAGCCAAGTACCACCTACTCGGACTAACTATGGCTACACCTTC. It specifies CASSQVPPTRTNYGYTF. The chain has TRBV4-2 and TRBJ1-2; unclear D gene. This CDR3 is built from 17 residues. CDR1 is LGHNA, CDR2 YNFKEQ, per germline. V lost 1 base, J lost 0 bases, and 15 bases lay in between.